This T cell receptor (beta chain) was captured in a study of neurological immune-mediated disorders (dated by TCRdb to between 2018 and 2021). Turning to the overall study: Of the roughly 34 multiple sclerosis patients, some 30 had relapsing-remitting MS and 3 had secondary progressive MS. Peripheral blood TCR-beta repertoires from patients with HTLV-I-associated myelopathy (HAM/TSP), patients with multiple sclerosis, and healthy controls were compared in the study using UMI-based sequencing. The roughly 100 TCR-beta libraries covered PBMC samples along with longitudinal samples, technical triplicates, and paired sorted CD4+ and CD8+ T-cell subsets. The cohort was made up of 68 subjects, consisting of roughly 14 HAM/TSP patients, around 35 multiple sclerosis patients and around 20 healthy controls. General findings and caveats noted by the study authors: Phylogenetic analysis grouped repertoires from 18 of 34 MS patients into a cluster of related CDR3 sequences, suggesting a possible repertoire-level signature. TCR clonal expansion was highest in HAM/TSP patients and lowest in MS patients, with MS patients falling below even healthy controls. The MS cluster showed no association with clinical or MRI features, and the authors stated that larger cohorts are needed. Across subjects, expanded clones never shared an identical CDR3 amino acid sequence, which suggests that the TCR-beta repertoires in every group were private.

This clonotype was recorded at least ten times. Its antigen is currently not known. Per-base qualities were not stored, and no clone one base away is much larger. For unsorted PBMC libraries, 2 million PBMCs were used after storage in RNAlater at -80 degrees C until RNA extraction. Multiple sclerosis patients were enrolled in a US clinical protocol under which disease progression was evaluated by magnetic resonance imaging. PBMCs were separated from peripheral blood using Ficoll-Hypaque density gradient centrifugation and then cryopreserved in liquid nitrogen. cDNA was synthesized by template-switch 5'RACE using a primer with a 10-nucleotide random unique molecular identifier that tagged each TCR transcript. Every sequencing run covered 15-18 subjects and yielded more than 160 million TCR-beta sequences. The RNeasy kit was used for extraction of total RNA. TCR-beta VDJ regions were amplified with primers for the TCR constant region and the 5'RACE anchor, using the KAPA Real-time Library Amplification kit. A first PCR added sample indexes and Illumina adaptors, after which a second PCR increased the library yield. The roughly 650 bp TCR product was size-selected on a 2% E-gel SizeSelection system after Ampure bead purification. Before pooling, libraries had their quality checked on a Bioanalyzer, their concentration measured with Qubit, and their quantity determined with the Kapa Library Quantification kit. An Illumina HiSeq 2500 sequenced the libraries paired-end 2 x 150 bp. To increase sequence diversity, roughly 24-31% phiX was spiked into each library pool. In the original analysis: The UMI-based MiGEC pipeline processed quality-filtered reads and removed over 80% of raw TCR sequences during error correction. VDJ genes were aligned to IMGT germline references, and each clonotype was defined by a unique CDR3 amino acid sequence together with V-J genes. Clonal expansion, Shannon diversity, and CDR3 relatedness (CalcPairwiseDistances, ClusterSamples) were evaluated with VDJtools, and phylogenetic trees were built with CLCbio workbench. A clone was classed as expanded if it had 8 or more unique UMIs, a cutoff based on coefficient-of-variation modelling across technical triplicates. The raw public reads went through TCRdb reprocessing: fastp at Q25, MiXCR clone calling, in-frame beta chains kept. Here each entry gathers all rows of one CDR3 protein and keeps the most common genes and DNA. These V and J calls derive from TCRdb rather than the authors' analysis. Across this sample there are about 46,000 distinct CDR3 sequences, with approximately 2.8% seen only once. The biggest ten clones account for roughly 16% of the sample.

The CDR3 runs 14 amino acids, cysteine and phenylalanine included. CDR3 DNA only is kept here, 42 bases in frame from base 1. Trimming leaves V shorter by 6 bases and J shorter by 3 bases, with the junction holding 7 bases beyond the gene matches. The germline V gene sets CDR1 to MGHRA and CDR2 to YSYEKL. The sequence links TRBV4-1 to TRBJ2-5; 7 bases in the middle match TRBD2. The sequence derives from a woman between 50 and 59 years old with multiple sclerosis. Material: PBMCs. The bases read TGCGCCAGCAGTGGCAGGGCGGGGGAAGAGACCCAGTACTTC. This yields the protein CASSGRAGEETQYF.